These T cell receptor beta chains were read from a single sample in a study of a mutant IDH1 vaccine in newly diagnosed glioma. Their specific antigens are unknown. The repertoire was sequenced with immunoSEQ multiplex PCR; TCRdb's copy has only in-frame clones and lacks some. This sample has about 32,000 clones, with 60% to 85% found just once. The sequences come from PBMCs, collected from a glioma patient whose treatment included an IDH1 peptide vaccine. The receptors were gathered from a woman in her twenties or thirties with glioma. Some clones in this sample may be carry-over from other donors' samples. The CDR3 runs from the conserved cysteine through the conserved F or W. Clone size is not always given. Where it is, it says once, few, many or a class for expanded clones.

CASRIKETQYF | TRBJ2-5 | TRBV2 | NA
CASSTGTGTGEAFF | TRBJ1-1 | TRBV2 | NA
CASSLGQRGEKLFF | TRBJ1-4 | TRBV5-8 | NA
CASSLGQAFMNTEAFF | TRBJ1-1 | TRBV18 | NA
CASSQGESGTKNIQYF | TRBJ2-4 | TRBV4-1 | few
CASSSLMPEQYF | TRBJ2-7 | TRBV11-2 | NA
CASSPGLAGVGEQYF | TRBJ2-7 | TRBV7-6 | NA
CSVDKQVMIDGYTF | TRBJ1-2 | TRBV29-1 | NA
CASTGEYSNQPQHF | TRBJ1-5 | TRBV2 | NA
CASSPLGRGRGTDTQYF | TRBJ2-3 | TRBV27 | NA
CASSSGASGYTF | TRBJ1-2 | TRBV7-8 | NA
CASSRTGIQTNEKLFF | TRBJ1-4 | TRBV18 | once
CASSGTGLNTEAFF | TRBJ1-1 | TRBV10-1 | NA
CAISLGHAYEQYF | TRBJ2-7 | TRBV10-3 | NA
CASSRTGLASYEQYF | TRBJ2-7 | TRBV5-6 | NA
CSVEVAGLYEQYF | TRBJ2-7 | TRBV29-1 | NA
CASSQDMSGNEQFF | TRBJ2-1 | TRBV4-2 | NA
CASSDARGTTNEKLFF | TRBJ1-4 | TRBV19 | NA
CSVAVHLNTEAFF | TRBJ1-1 | TRBV29-1 | NA
CASSIGESTAEKLFF | TRBJ1-4 | TRBV19 | NA
CASSWGLGDEKLFF | TRBJ1-4 | TRBV6-5 | NA
CASSLIGGIQETQYF | TRBJ2-5 | TRBV27 | NA
CASRILEANYGYTF | TRBJ1-2 | TRBV6-5 | once
CASSPRPGKAFF | TRBJ1-1 | TRBV11-2 | NA
CAITDDNFYGYTF | TRBJ1-2 | TRBV10-3 | NA
CASSFRDSGPYEQYF | TRBJ2-7 | TRBV11-2 | NA